Below, one TCR beta chain is given with its context. Its specificity is unknown. The data derive from a study of cytomegalovirus exposure and HLA in healthy donors. Findings and caveats of the study: Earlier findings revealed that most TCR beta V segments proved productive either about 87% or about 30% of the time.

The PCR was carried out with 60 Vbeta primers and 13 Jbeta primers. Profiled with immunoSEQ multiplex PCR; TCRdb holds only in-frame clones, not every one. In the table there are about 150,000 clones, 50% to 75% of which are singletons. Trimming at V came to 3 bases and at J to 3 bases, leaving 4 bases not matched to a gene. The CDR3 has 16 residues. The germline V gene encodes CDR1 SGHTA and CDR2 FQGNSA. The TCR was taken from a woman aged 55-75 years in good health and CMV-seropositive. V gene TRBV7-2 combines with J gene TRBJ2-5, with TRBD2 matching 13 bases. Sequenced: PBMCs. Written as DNA, the CDR3 is TGTGCCAGCAGCTTCTGGACTAGCGGGAGTAAAGAGACCCAGTACTTC. It codes for CASSFWTSGSKETQYF.